This T cell receptor (beta chain) was identified during a study of blood T cell repertoires in COVID-19. Study as a whole: COVID-19 samples from acute and convalescent phases originated in the United States, Italy and Spain. T cells, B-cell-depleted T cells, or PBMCs supplied cDNA or gDNA.

CDR3 length: 17 residues. The ends were cut back, 8 bases at V and 2 bases at J, with 25 bases in the middle. From germline, CDR1 is MRHNA and CDR2 SNTAGT. Original handling: Cell counts per sample came from amplifying reference gene primers. TCRdb's copy holds only in-frame clones and misses some; the assay was immunoSEQ multiplex PCR. From that table come the V and J calls and clone size; the DNA was used to work out D and trimming. The table records 190,000 or so clones, 87% of them present only once. The chain employs TRBV6-4 and TRBJ2-7; tentatively, D is TRBD1 (6 bases). The TCR sequence derives from a man aged 40-55 years with active or convalescent COVID-19. Sequencing was carried out using peripheral blood. The CDR3, as DNA: TGTGCCAGCCCCCTTCCGGTTCTCGGACAGCCAACCTACGAGCAGTACTTC. Amino acid sequence: CASPLPVLGQPTYEQYF.